A selection of T cell receptor beta chains follows, all from one sample in a study of T-cell memory formation after mild COVID-19. TCRdb redid the calling of the 5' RACE reads with MiXCR, one entry per CDR3 protein. The sample yields under 300,000 distinct CDR3 sequences, approximately 10% seen once. The sample consisted of PBMCs or a T cell subset sorted from them (not recorded which). Receptor source: a man aged 18 to 30 who had mild COVID-19 (a few samples of this study predate the infection). Cell type and time point are not known. Each CDR3 is given with its conserved first and last residue. The D gene is left open where the match is weak. Some rows mark clone size as missing; the rest say once, few, many or name a class of expanded clone.

>.|TRBD1|TRBV7-2|TRBJ1-2|14
TGTGCCAGCAGCTCCGACAGGGGAATTCATGGCTACACCTTC
CASSSDRGIHGYTF
>few|.|TRBV4-3|TRBJ2-1|14
TGCGCCAGCAGCCAAGATACGGCCCGGAATGAGCAGTTCTTC
CASSQDTARNEQFF
>few|.|TRBV6-6|TRBJ2-4|16
TGTGCCAGCATTCCCCCGTCAGGGACCCCCGAAAACATTCAGTACTTC
CASIPPSGTPENIQYF
>.|.|TRBV20-1|TRBJ2-5|13
TGCAGTGTCCTACGAGGGGGAAAAGAGACCCAGTACTTC
CSVLRGGKETQYF
>few|.|TRBV4-3|TRBJ1-4|14
TGCGCCAGCAGCCGAGGGGGGTTTGAAGAAAAACTGTTTTTT
CASSRGGFEEKLFF
>.|.|TRBV7-9|TRBJ1-1|13
TGTGCCAGCAGCTTAGATGGGGGTATACAGGCTTTCTTT
CASSLDGGIQAFF
>few|.|TRBV27|TRBJ2-5|13
TGTGCCGTCAAAACAGGGACCGGTGAGACCCAGTACTTC
CAVKTGTGETQYF
>.|.|TRBV5-1|TRBJ2-6|16
TGCGCCAGCAGCCCCCCCCCGGGGTCTGGGGCCAACGTCCTGACTTTC
CASSPPPGSGANVLTF
>.|.|TRBV20-1|TRBJ2-3|15
TGCAGTGCTAGCGGGGTCAAGATGGTCACAGATACGCAGTATTTT
CSASGVKMVTDTQYF
>.|.|TRBV10-1|TRBJ1-1|13
TGCGCCAGCAGTGAGCGCGGGGCCACTGAAGCTTTCTTT
CASSERGATEAFF
>many|.|TRBV6-5|TRBJ2-3|15
TGTGCCAGCAGTTACTCGGGCGTACTCACAGATACGCAGTATTTT
CASSYSGVLTDTQYF
>.|TRBD2|TRBV13|TRBJ2-3|14
TGTGCCAGCAGCTACCGGACTAGCGGTGATACGCAGTATTTT
CASSYRTSGDTQYF
>many|.|TRBV7-2|TRBJ2-1|11
TGTGCCAGCAGCTTTTTCGGACACCTGTTCTTC
CASSFFGHLFF
>few|TRBD1|TRBV9|TRBJ2-7|16
TGTGCCAGCAGTGTCGAAGGGGGGACAGGGGGATACGAGCAGTACTTC
CASSVEGGTGGYEQYF
>many|TRBD1|TRBV7-2|TRBJ1-6|16
TGTGCCAGCAGCATCCGGACAGGCAGGCTCAATTCACCCCTCCACTTT
CASSIRTGRLNSPLHF
>many|.|TRBV5-1|TRBJ2-1|12
TGCGCCAGCAGCTTTACAGGGTATCGGCAGTTCTTC
CASSFTGYRQFF
>.|.|TRBV29-1|TRBJ1-2|12
TGCAGCGTTGATCGTTTCGATAGCGGCTACACCTTC
CSVDRFDSGYTF
>.|.|TRBV3-1|TRBJ1-2|16
TGTGCCAGCAGCCAGGTCCGGGGGTCGGGTAACTATGGCTACACCTTC
CASSQVRGSGNYGYTF
>.|.|TRBV7-2|TRBJ1-6|14
TGTGCCAGCAGCCCGACAGTCTATAATTCACCCCTCCACTTT
CASSPTVYNSPLHF